These 5 T cell receptor beta chains originate from one sample sequenced in a study of blood T cell repertoires in COVID-19. Repertoires were generated with immunoSEQ multiplex PCR, while TCRdb's copy carries only in-frame clones and drops some. The sample carries some 130,000 clones, over 60% recorded once. The sample taken for sequencing was peripheral blood. All receptors come from a woman between 65 and 79 years old with acute or convalescent COVID-19.

V and J are TRBV7-7 and TRBJ2-2; 9 nucleotides agree with TRBD2. After removal of 6 bases from V and 7 bases from J, the junction contained 3 bases not matched to a gene. The CDR3 runs 13 residues. CDR1 is SSHAT, CDR2 FNYEAQ, per germline (reference sequence). The CDR3 protein is CASRLAGNGELFF. CDR3 bases: TGTGCCAGCAGGCTAGCGGGGAACGGGGAGCTGTTTTTT. Full variable domain (outside the CDR3, taken from reference TRBV7-7 and TRBJ2-2): GAGVSQSPRYKVTKRGQDVTLRCDPISSHATLYWYQQALGQGPEFLTYFNYEAQPDKSGLPSDRFSAERPEGSISTLTIQRTEQRDSAMYRCASRLAGNGELFFGEGSRLTVL.

This clone has a count of ten or more. The chain is built from TRBV5-1 and TRBJ2-3, with 12 bases matching TRBD2. With 5 bases clipped from V and 0 bases from J, the junction kept 4 bases outside the gene matches. CDR1 SGHRS and CDR2 YFSETQ come from the germline V gene. This CDR3 is 16 amino acids long. The CDR3 nucleotides read TGCGCCAGCAGGCTAGCGGGGGGGCTTAGCACAGATACGCAGTATTTT. As protein: CASRLAGGLSTDTQYF.

The chain has TRBV10-3 and TRBJ2-3; a possible D gene is TRBD2 (5 bases). Trimming took off 6 bases at V and 1 base at J, with 14 bases between the two ends. Germline V gene data show CDR1 as ENHRY and CDR2 as SYGVKD. CDR3 length: 15 residues. The CDR3 DNA reads TGTGCCATCAGCCTGAGGACTTCCGGCACAGATACGCAGTATTTT. Translated, it gives CAISLRTSGTDTQYF.

The V gene is TRBV7-6, the J gene TRBJ2-3; 8 nucleotides align to TRBD2. Germline loops: CDR1 SGHVS, CDR2 FNYEAQ. The CDR3 spans 15 residues. With V trimmed by 3 bases and J by 0 bases, 2 bases remained unmatched. The CDR3 loop reads CASSFGGGSTDTQYF. The CDR3 bases are TGTGCCAGCAGCTTTGGCGGGGGGAGCACAGATACGCAGTATTTT.

The chain links TRBV5-1 to TRBJ2-7; TRBD1 matches 8 bases. From germline, CDR1 is SGHRS and CDR2 YFSETQ. V trimming: 4 bases; J trimming: 5 bases; junction bases outside the gene matches: 14. This CDR3 has 16 amino acids. This CDR3 is CASSLGGGTGVDEQYF. CDR3 sequence (DNA): TGCGCCAGCAGCCTGGGAGGAGGGACAGGAGTCGACGAGCAGTACTTC. The full variable domain, rest sourced from reference TRBV5-1 and TRBJ2-7, is KAGVTQTPRYLIKTRGQQVTLSCSPISGHRSVSWYQQTPGQGLQFLFEYFSETQRNKGNFPGRFSGRQFSNSRSEMNVSTLELGDSALYLCASSLGGGTGVDEQYFGPGTRLTVT.